This T cell receptor (beta chain) was recorded in a study of blood T cell repertoires in COVID-19. Study as a whole: The origin of the acute and convalescent COVID-19 samples was the United States, Italy and Spain. PBMCs, B-cell-depleted T cells, or T cells were the source of the cDNA or gDNA that made up the material.

Study processing details: For nucleated cells, counts were estimated from reference gene primer amplification. Profiled with immunoSEQ multiplex PCR; TCRdb holds only in-frame clones, not every one. V and J calls and clone size follow that table, whereas D and trimming were derived from the DNA. This table holds a few hundred thousand clones, 75% to 90% found once. Germline values: CDR1 SGHTA, CDR2 FQGTGA. The CDR3 covers 16 residues. Trimming cost V 2 bases and J 2 bases; bases outside gene matches: 6. Input material: peripheral blood. The sequence was collected from a young woman with acute or convalescent COVID-19. The chain joins TRBV7-3 to TRBJ2-7; 10 bases map to TRBD2. Here the CDR3 DNA reads TGTGCCAGCAGCTTACCCCGACTAGCGGGTCCCTACGAGCAGTACTTC. The encoded protein is CASSLPRLAGPYEQYF.